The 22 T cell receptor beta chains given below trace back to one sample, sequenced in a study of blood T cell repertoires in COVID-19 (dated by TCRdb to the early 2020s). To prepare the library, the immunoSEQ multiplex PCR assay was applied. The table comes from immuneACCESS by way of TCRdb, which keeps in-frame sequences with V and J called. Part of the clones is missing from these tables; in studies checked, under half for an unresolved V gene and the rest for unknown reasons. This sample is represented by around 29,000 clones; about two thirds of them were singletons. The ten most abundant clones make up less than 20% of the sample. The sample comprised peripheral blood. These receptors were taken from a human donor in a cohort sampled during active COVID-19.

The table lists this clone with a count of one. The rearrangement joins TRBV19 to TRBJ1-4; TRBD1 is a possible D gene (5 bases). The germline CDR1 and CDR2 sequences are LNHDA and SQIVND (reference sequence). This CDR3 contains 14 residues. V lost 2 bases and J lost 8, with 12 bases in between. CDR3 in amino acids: CASSIRGALEKLFF. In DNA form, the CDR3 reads TGTGCCAGTAGTATAAGGGGCGCGCTGGAAAAACTGTTTTTT.

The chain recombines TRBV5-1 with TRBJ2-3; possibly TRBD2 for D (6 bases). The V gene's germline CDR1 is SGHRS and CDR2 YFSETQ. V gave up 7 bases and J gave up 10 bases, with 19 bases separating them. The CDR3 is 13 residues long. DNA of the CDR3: TGCGCCAGCTGCCCGCGAGGCGGGGAGGCGCAGTATTTT. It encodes CASCPRGGEAQYF.

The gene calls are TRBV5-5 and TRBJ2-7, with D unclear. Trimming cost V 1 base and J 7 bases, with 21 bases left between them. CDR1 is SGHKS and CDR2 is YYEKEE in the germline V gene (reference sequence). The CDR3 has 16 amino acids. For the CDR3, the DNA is TGTGCCAGCAGCTTGTTCGGTCGCATCGGTTATAAGGAGCAGTACTTC. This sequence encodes CASSLFGRIGYKEQYF.

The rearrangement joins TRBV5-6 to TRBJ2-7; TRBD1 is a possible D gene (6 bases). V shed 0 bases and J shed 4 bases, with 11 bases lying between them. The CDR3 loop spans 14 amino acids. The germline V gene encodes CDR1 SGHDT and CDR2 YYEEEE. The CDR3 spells CASSLAGTTYEQYF. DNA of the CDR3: TGTGCCAGCAGCTTGGCGGGGACAACGTACGAGCAGTACTTC.

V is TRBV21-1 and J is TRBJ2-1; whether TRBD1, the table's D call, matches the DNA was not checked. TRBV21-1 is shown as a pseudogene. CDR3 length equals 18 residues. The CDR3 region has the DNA TGTGCCAGCACCTCCCGGGACAGGGGGCTATTGTTTGGCAATGAGCAGTTCTTC. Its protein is CASTSRDRGLLFGNEQFF.

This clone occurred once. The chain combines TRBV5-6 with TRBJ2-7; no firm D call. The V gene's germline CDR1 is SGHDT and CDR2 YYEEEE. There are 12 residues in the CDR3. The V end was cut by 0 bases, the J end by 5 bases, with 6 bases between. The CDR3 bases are TGTGCCAGCAGCTTGGCTCGGGACGAGCAGTACTTC. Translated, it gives CASSLARDEQYF.

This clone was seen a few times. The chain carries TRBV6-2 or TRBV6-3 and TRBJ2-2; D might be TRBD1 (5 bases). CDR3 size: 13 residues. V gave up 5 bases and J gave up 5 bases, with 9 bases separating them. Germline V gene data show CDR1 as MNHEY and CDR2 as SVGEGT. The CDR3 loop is CASSTRDTGELFF. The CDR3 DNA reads TGTGCCAGCAGTACCAGGGATACCGGGGAGCTGTTTTTT.

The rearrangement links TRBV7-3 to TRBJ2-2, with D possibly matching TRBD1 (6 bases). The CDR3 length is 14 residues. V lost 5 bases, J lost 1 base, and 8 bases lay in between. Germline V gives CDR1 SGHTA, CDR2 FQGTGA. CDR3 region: CASSRGQNTGELFF. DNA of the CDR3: TGTGCCAGCAGCCGGGGACAGAACACCGGGGAGCTGTTTTTT.

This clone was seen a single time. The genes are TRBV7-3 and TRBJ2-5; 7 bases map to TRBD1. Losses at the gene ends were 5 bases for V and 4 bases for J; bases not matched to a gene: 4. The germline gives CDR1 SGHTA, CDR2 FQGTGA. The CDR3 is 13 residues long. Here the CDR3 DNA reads TGTGCCAGCAGCCTACAGGGGACAGAGACCCAGTACTTC. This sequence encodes CASSLQGTETQYF.

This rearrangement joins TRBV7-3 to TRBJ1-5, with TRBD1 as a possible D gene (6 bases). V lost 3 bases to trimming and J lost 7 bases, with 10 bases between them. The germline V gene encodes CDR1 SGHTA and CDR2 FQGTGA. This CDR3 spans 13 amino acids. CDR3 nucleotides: TGTGCCAGCAGCTTGGGGGCTCGACAGCCCCAGCATTTT. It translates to CASSLGARQPQHF.

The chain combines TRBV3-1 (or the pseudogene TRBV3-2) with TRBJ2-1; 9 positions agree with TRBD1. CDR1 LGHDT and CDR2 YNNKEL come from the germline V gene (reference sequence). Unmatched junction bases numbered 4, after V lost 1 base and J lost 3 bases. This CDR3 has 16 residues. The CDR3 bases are TGTGCCAGCAGCCAAGGAGGGACAGGGAACTACAATGAGCAGTTCTTC. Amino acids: CASSQGGTGNYNEQFF.

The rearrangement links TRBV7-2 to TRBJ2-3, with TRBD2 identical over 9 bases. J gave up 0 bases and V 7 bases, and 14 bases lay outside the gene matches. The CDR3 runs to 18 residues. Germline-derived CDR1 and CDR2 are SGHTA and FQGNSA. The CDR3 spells CASTSRVGTSRSTDTQYF. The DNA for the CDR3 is TGTGCCAGCACCTCTAGGGTGGGGACTAGCCGGAGCACAGATACGCAGTATTTT.

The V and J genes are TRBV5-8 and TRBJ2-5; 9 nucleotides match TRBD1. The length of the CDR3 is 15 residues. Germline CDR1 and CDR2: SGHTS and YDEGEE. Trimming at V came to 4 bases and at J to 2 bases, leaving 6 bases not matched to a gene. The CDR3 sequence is CASSPGTGKQETQYF. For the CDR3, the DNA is TGTGCCAGCAGCCCCGGGACAGGGAAACAAGAGACCCAGTACTTC. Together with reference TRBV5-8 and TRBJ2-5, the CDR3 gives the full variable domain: EAGVTQSPTHLIKTRGQQATLRCSPISGHTSVYWYQQALGLGLQFLLWYDEGEERNRGNFPPRFSGRQFPNYSSELNVNALELEDSALYLCASSPGTGKQETQYFGPGTRLLVL.

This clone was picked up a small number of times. CDR3 amino acids: CASSIPGLARETQYF. In nucleotides, the CDR3 is TGTGCCAGCAGTATACCGGGACTAGCGCGAGAGACCCAGTACTTC. This chain joins TRBV2 and TRBJ2-5; 10 bases are a match to TRBD2. CDR3 length equals 15 residues. Germline V gene sequence: CDR1 SNHLY, CDR2 FYNNEI. The trim removed 5 bases at V and 4 bases at J, leaving 7 bases unmatched.

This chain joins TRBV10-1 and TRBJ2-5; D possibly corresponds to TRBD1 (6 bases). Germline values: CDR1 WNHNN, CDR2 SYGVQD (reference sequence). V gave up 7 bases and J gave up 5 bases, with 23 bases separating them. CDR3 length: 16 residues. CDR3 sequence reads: CASKFEQGSSEETQYF. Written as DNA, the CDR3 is TGCGCCAGCAAGTTCGAACAGGGAAGTTCGGAGGAGACCCAGTACTTC.

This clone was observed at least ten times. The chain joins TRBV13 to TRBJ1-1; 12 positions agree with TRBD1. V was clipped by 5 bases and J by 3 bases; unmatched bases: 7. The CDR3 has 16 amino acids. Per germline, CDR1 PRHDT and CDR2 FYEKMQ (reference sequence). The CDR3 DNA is TGTGCCAGCAGCCCCCCGGGACAGGGGGCGGACACTGAAGCTTTCTTT. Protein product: CASSPPGQGADTEAFF.

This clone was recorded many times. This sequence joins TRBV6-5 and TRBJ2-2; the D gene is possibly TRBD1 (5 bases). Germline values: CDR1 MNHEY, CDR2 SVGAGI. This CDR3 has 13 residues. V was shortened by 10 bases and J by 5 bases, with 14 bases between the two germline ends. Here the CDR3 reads CAIGKGRTGELFF. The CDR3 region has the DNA TGTGCCATCGGAAAGGGGCGGACCGGGGAGCTGTTTTTT.

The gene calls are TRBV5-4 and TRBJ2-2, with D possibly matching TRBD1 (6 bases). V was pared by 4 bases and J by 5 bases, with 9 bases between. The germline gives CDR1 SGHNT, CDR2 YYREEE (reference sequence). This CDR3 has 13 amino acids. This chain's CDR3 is CASSEQGTGELFF. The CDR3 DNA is TGTGCCAGCAGCGAACAGGGAACCGGGGAGCTGTTTTTT.

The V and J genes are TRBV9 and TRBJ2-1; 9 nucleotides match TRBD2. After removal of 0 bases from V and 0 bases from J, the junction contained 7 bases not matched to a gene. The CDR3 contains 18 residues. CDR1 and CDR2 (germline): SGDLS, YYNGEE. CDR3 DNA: TGTGCCAGCAGCGTAGCGCTAGCGGGAAGGAGCTCCTACAATGAGCAGTTCTTC. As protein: CASSVALAGRSSYNEQFF.

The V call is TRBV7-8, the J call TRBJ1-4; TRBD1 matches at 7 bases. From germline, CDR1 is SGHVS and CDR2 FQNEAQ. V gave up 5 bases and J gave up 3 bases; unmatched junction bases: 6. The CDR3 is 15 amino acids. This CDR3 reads CASSPQGSSNEKLFF. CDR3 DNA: TGTGCCAGCAGCCCACAGGGGTCGTCTAATGAAAAACTGTTTTTT.

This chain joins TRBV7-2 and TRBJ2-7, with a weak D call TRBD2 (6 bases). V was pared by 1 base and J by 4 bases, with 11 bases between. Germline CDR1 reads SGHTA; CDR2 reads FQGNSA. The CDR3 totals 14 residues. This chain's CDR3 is CASSLVAREYEQYF. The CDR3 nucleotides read TGTGCCAGCAGCTTAGTGGCCCGGGAGTACGAGCAGTACTTC.

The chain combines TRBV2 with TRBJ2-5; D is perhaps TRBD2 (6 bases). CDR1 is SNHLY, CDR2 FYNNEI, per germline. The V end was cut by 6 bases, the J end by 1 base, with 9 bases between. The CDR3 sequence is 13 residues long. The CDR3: CASRRDFQETQYF. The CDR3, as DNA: TGTGCCAGCAGGCGGGACTTCCAAGAGACCCAGTACTTC.